This T cell receptor beta chain stems from a study of blood T cell repertoires in COVID-19. About the research overall: Samples taken during acute and convalescent COVID-19 were collected in the United States, Italy and Spain. PBMCs, B-cell-depleted T cells, or T cells were the source of the cDNA or gDNA that made up the material.

Methods used by the authors: By means of reference gene primer amplification, nucleated cell counts were estimated. Sequencing used immunoSEQ multiplex PCR; TCRdb keeps in-frame clones, though not all of them. V, J and clone size are those of that table, while D and trimming were read from the DNA. Of 390,000 or so clones in the sample, approximately 87% are singletons; the top ten hold 10%. Germline values: CDR1 SGHRS, CDR2 YFSETQ. The CDR3 totals 16 residues. V lost 3 bases and J lost 5; bases outside the gene matches: 10. This clone is a singleton in its sample. This receptor was identified in a woman between 45 and 65 years old who had recovered from COVID-19. The sequenced material came from PBMCs or T cells enriched from blood (not recorded which). This rearrangement joins TRBV5-1 to TRBJ2-1; 8 bases match TRBD2. The CDR3 bases are TGCGCCAGCAGCTCCGCCTTGGCGGGGGGCCACAATGAGCAGTTCTTC. It translates to CASSSALAGGHNEQFF.